This T cell receptor beta chain was profiled in a study of blood T cell repertoires in COVID-19. Germline values: CDR1 SGHAT, CDR2 FQNNGV. There are 11 residues in the CDR3. V was pared by 4 bases and J by 9 bases, with 10 bases between. Measured with immunoSEQ multiplex PCR; TCRdb has only the in-frame clones, and not every one. The sample consists of under 200,000 clones, approximately 80% of them appearing once. Material for sequencing was peripheral blood. This clonotype was sampled from a human donor in a cohort sampled during active COVID-19. J is TRBJ2-7 and V is TRBV11-2, with a possible D match to TRBD1 (5 bases). The CDR3 DNA is TGTGCCAGCAGCTCAGGGCAGTGGCAGTACTTC. Translating it yields CASSSGQWQYF.